The 29 T cell receptor beta chains listed next were all sequenced from one sample in a study of blood T cell repertoires in COVID-19. The repertoire was sequenced with immunoSEQ multiplex PCR; TCRdb's copy has only in-frame clones and lacks some. Here the sample spans 250,000 or so clones, approximately 86% being singletons. Input material: peripheral blood. Receptor source: a man between 35 and 55 years old with active or convalescent COVID-19.

The chain combines TRBV7-9 with TRBJ2-1; TRBD2 matches at 7 bases. The CDR3 extends over 15 amino acids. V lost 3 bases to trimming and J lost 8 bases; unmatched junction nucleotides: 10. Germline V gene sequence: CDR1 SEHNR, CDR2 FQNEAQ (reference sequence). The CDR3 DNA reads TGTGCCAGCAGCTTGCGGACTAGTGGTTGGGATGAGCAGTTCTTC. Amino acid sequence: CASSLRTSGWDEQFF.

The chain links TRBV4-1 to TRBJ2-3; D is unclear. Germline CDR1 reads MGHRA; CDR2 reads YSYEKL. The CDR3 spans 17 residues. Trimming removed 0 bases at V and 1 base at J, with 14 bases between. CDR3 coding DNA: TGCGCCAGCAGCCAAGAGTCAAGCCCCTCGGGCACAGATACGCAGTATTTT. It encodes CASSQESSPSGTDTQYF.

This rearrangement joins TRBV6-5 to TRBJ1-3; unclear D gene. From germline, CDR1 is MNHEY and CDR2 SVGAGI. This CDR3 contains 14 residues. Trimming removed 6 bases from V and 4 bases from J, with 13 bases in between. Here the CDR3 reads CASRTGVGGNTIYF. CDR3 coding DNA: TGTGCCAGCAGGACGGGAGTGGGAGGAAACACCATATATTTT.

The chain links TRBV7-3 to TRBJ2-3, with D perhaps TRBD2 (5 bases). CDR3 size: 17 residues. Germline values: CDR1 SGHTA, CDR2 FQGTGA. V shed 1 base and J shed 3 bases, with 17 bases lying between them. CDR3 DNA: TGTGCCAGCAGCTTAAGAGGGCCCCTCAGAGGTACAGATACGCAGTATTTT. As protein: CASSLRGPLRGTDTQYF.

The chain carries TRBV10-3 and TRBJ1-3; D gene uncertain. CDR3 length: 15 residues. Germline values: CDR1 ENHRY, CDR2 SYGVKD. The V end was cut by 2 bases, the J end by 2 bases, with 10 bases between. CDR3 sequence: CAISEGDLAGNTIYF. The CDR3 bases are TGTGCCATCAGTGAGGGTGATCTAGCTGGAAACACCATATATTTT.

This chain uses TRBV10-3 with TRBJ1-4; maybe TRBD1 (6 bases). The germline gives CDR1 ENHRY, CDR2 SYGVKD. V was clipped by 0 bases and J by 1 base, with 15 bases between them. CDR3 length: 18 amino acids. This CDR3 reads CAISESLGKGETNEKLFF. The CDR3 region has the DNA TGTGCCATCAGTGAGTCCCTTGGGAAGGGGGAAACTAATGAAAAACTGTTTTTT.

The genes are TRBV19 and TRBJ1-2; maybe TRBD1 (6 bases). The germline V gene encodes CDR1 LNHDA and CDR2 SQIVND (reference sequence). Trimming shortened V by 9 bases and J by 1 base, and 24 bases separated the two germline ends. The CDR3 length is 17 residues. CDR3 DNA sequence: TGTGCCAGCACCGACCCGAGGACAGAGGCGAATAACTATGGCTACACCTTC. Residues: CASTDPRTEANNYGYTF.

This sequence joins TRBV30 and TRBJ1-1; D unresolved. Looked up from germline, CDR1 is GTSNPN and CDR2 is SVGIG (reference sequence). The CDR3 consists of 13 residues. The V gene lost 3 bases and the J gene lost 2 bases, with 10 bases spanning the gap. CDR3 sequence: CAWRTRGNTEAFF. As DNA, the CDR3 is TGTGCCTGGAGGACACGGGGAAACACTGAAGCTTTCTTT.

The chain combines TRBV2 with TRBJ1-1, with 7 bases matching TRBD1. Trimming cost V 11 bases and J 3 bases; bases outside gene matches: 6. The CDR3 covers 12 residues. Germline CDR1 is SNHLY and CDR2 is FYNNEI. The CDR3 DNA follows: TGTGCCGCACAGGGGTGGGACACTGAAGCTTTCTTT. Its protein is CAAQGWDTEAFF.

The sample holds a few counts of this clone. This chain connects TRBV19 to TRBJ2-3; 12 bases are a match to TRBD2. Germline V CDR1 and CDR2: LNHDA, SQIVND (reference sequence). The CDR3 has 13 residues. The ends lost 9 bases at V and 6 bases at J; junction bases unmatched: 4. CDR3 residues: CASASGGADTQYF. CDR3 DNA: TGTGCCAGCGCTAGCGGGGGGGCGGATACGCAGTATTTT.

This clone was seen just once. The chain is built from TRBV2 and TRBJ1-5; TRBD1 aligns across 9 bases. V trimming: 6 bases; J trimming: 6 bases; junction bases outside the gene matches: 18. This CDR3 contains 18 residues. Germline assignment: CDR1 SNHLY and CDR2 FYNNEI. The CDR3 spells CASRAPSMGGTGSQPQHF. Written as DNA, the CDR3 is TGTGCCAGCAGGGCACCTTCAATGGGTGGGACAGGGTCTCAGCCCCAGCATTTT.

The J gene is TRBJ1-1, the V gene TRBV5-1; 8 nucleotides match TRBD1. This CDR3 contains 14 residues. Trimming at V came to 2 bases and at J to 1 base, leaving 1 base not matched to a gene. Germline CDR1 SGHRS, CDR2 YFSETQ. CDR3 residues: CASSFGQGNTEAFF. In nucleotides, the CDR3 is TGCGCCAGCAGCTTTGGACAGGGGAACACTGAAGCTTTCTTT.

Concerning this clone itself: Possible read error: a much larger clone is one base away. The chain combines TRBV7-9 with TRBJ1-2; TRBD1 aligns across 7 bases. Germline CDR1 and CDR2: SEHNR and FQNEAQ (reference sequence). J was trimmed by 2 bases and V by 4 bases; bases with no gene match: 1. There are 13 residues in the CDR3. This CDR3 reads CASSSTGNYGYTF. In nucleotides, the CDR3 is TGTGCCAGCAGCTCGACAGGGAACTATGGCTACACCTTC.

CDR3 residues: CAAAGGVQETQYF. DNA for the CDR3: TGTGCCGCCGCGGGGGGGGTCCAAGAGACCCAGTACTTC. V is TRBV6-5 and J is TRBJ2-5; 9 nucleotides align to TRBD2. Germline CDR1 MNHEY, CDR2 SVGAGI. The trim removed 11 bases at V and 1 base at J, leaving 5 bases unmatched. The CDR3 covers 13 residues.

This sequence joins TRBV11-2 and TRBJ2-2; D not certain. The CDR3 totals 13 residues. Trimming left V 7 bases short and J 7 bases short, with 13 bases between. Germline values: CDR1 SGHAT, CDR2 FQNNGV. The CDR3 DNA reads as TGTGCCAGCACCAACAGTCCTGGCGGGGAGCTGTTTTTT. As protein: CASTNSPGGELFF.

This clone was recorded only once. This chain uses TRBV6-5 with TRBJ1-5; 8 bases agree with TRBD1. In germline, CDR1 is MNHEY, CDR2 SVGAGI. V gave up 6 bases and J gave up 6 bases; unmatched junction bases: 7. This CDR3 is built from 14 residues. In nucleotides, the CDR3 is TGTGCCAGCAGCCCGGACAGGGAGAGTCAGCCCCAGCATTTT. Protein: CASSPDRESQPQHF.

CDR3 loop: CAWSRITGGLGKLFF. The CDR3 region has the DNA TGTGCCTGGAGTAGGATTACAGGGGGCCTTGGAAAACTGTTTTTT. This chain links TRBV30 with TRBJ1-4; TRBD1 matches at 9 bases. Germline V gene sequence: CDR1 GTSNPN, CDR2 SVGIG (reference sequence). V was clipped by 2 bases and J by 10 bases; unmatched bases: 11. This CDR3 contains 15 residues.

The chain employs TRBV2 and TRBJ1-5; the D is unclear. The CDR3 is 14 residues long. V was clipped by 5 bases and J by 4 bases, with 12 bases between them. Germline CDR1 is SNHLY and CDR2 is FYNNEI. The CDR3 DNA follows: TGTGCCAGCAGTCAAAGGAGGAGGAATCAGCCCCAGCATTTT. Protein: CASSQRRRNQPQHF.

This chain links TRBV4-2 with TRBJ1-4; D remains ambiguous. V lost 3 bases to trimming and J lost 8 bases, with 7 bases between them. This CDR3 comprises 12 residues. Germline V CDR1 and CDR2: LGHNA, YNFKEQ. The CDR3 sequence is CASSQASEKLFF. The DNA of the CDR3 is TGTGCCAGCAGCCAGGCCTCGGAAAAACTGTTTTTT.

V usage is TRBV19 and J usage is TRBJ1-1, with D perhaps TRBD1 (5 bases). V lost 4 bases to trimming and J lost 1 base, with 10 bases between them. CDR3 length: 14 residues. Germline lookup yields CDR1 LNHDA and CDR2 SQIVND (reference sequence). CDR3 nucleotide sequence: TGTGCCAGTAGTAGACGCGGGGCGAACACTGAAGCTTTCTTT. This translates into CASSRRGANTEAFF.

This clone occurred a few times. In the same sample, other DNA sequences code for this CDR3. The rearrangement uses TRBV9 and TRBJ1-4, with 7 bases that match TRBD1. V gave up 3 bases and J gave up 3 bases; unmatched junction bases: 2. In germline, CDR1 is SGDLS, CDR2 YYNGEE. CDR3 length: 14 residues. This chain's CDR3 is CASSEDRSNEKLFF. The CDR3 region has the DNA TGTGCCAGCAGCGAGGACAGGTCTAATGAAAAACTGTTTTTT.

This chain joins TRBV6-5 and TRBJ2-7; 7 bases fit TRBD2. Germline V lookup: CDR1 MNHEY, CDR2 SVGAGI. The CDR3 sequence is 12 residues long. J lost 11 bases, V lost 5 bases, and 9 bases had no gene match. CDR3 sequence reads: CASSLPGGREYF. DNA for the CDR3: TGTGCCAGCAGTCTACCGGGAGGTAGAGAGTACTTC.

The chain carries TRBV7-7 and TRBJ2-5; 13 nucleotides agree with TRBD2. Looked up from germline, CDR1 is SSHAT and CDR2 is FNYEAQ (reference sequence). The CDR3 contains 15 residues. J gave up 1 base and V 4 bases, and 0 bases lay outside the gene matches. This chain's CDR3 is CASSWTSGGQETQYF. Written as DNA, the CDR3 is TGTGCCAGCAGCTGGACTAGCGGGGGCCAAGAGACCCAGTACTTC.

The genes are TRBV12-3 or TRBV12-4 and TRBJ1-3; no clear D gene. CDR3 size: 12 residues. Trimming took 8 bases from V and 3 from J, leaving 8 bases between them. The CDR3, as DNA: TGTGCCAGCTCTGCCTATGGAAACACCATATATTTT. It is translated as CASSAYGNTIYF.

In this sample, this clone turned up a few times. The rearrangement uses TRBV2 and TRBJ2-7; perhaps TRBD1 as D (5 bases). V lost 3 bases, J lost 1 base, and 7 bases lay in between. There are 13 residues in the CDR3. CDR1 SNHLY and CDR2 FYNNEI come from the germline V gene. For the CDR3, the DNA is TGTGCCAGCAGTGACAGGGATTCCTACGAGCAGTACTTC. Protein: CASSDRDSYEQYF.

This clone was observed a single time. This sequence joins TRBV9 and TRBJ1-1, with 9 bases fitting TRBD1. In germline, CDR1 is SGDLS, CDR2 YYNGEE. With 0 bases clipped from V and 7 bases from J, the junction kept 4 bases outside the gene matches. The CDR3 is 14 residues long. CDR3 in amino acids: CASSVVQGAGEAFF. CDR3 DNA: TGTGCCAGCAGCGTAGTACAGGGGGCCGGTGAAGCTTTCTTT.

This chain joins TRBV5-5 and TRBJ1-1; D is perhaps TRBD1 (5 bases). This CDR3 has 15 residues. The V gene lost 4 bases and the J gene lost 1 base, with 14 bases spanning the gap. Germline-derived CDR1 and CDR2 are SGHKS and YYEKEE (reference sequence). The chain's CDR3 is CASSIISTANTEAFF. The CDR3 coding sequence is TGTGCCAGCAGCATAATCTCGACAGCGAACACTGAAGCTTTCTTT.

The rearrangement joins TRBV10-3 to TRBJ2-5, with TRBD1 identical over 7 bases. V shed 6 bases and J 1 base; nucleotides not matched to a gene: 5. The CDR3 consists of 14 residues. Germline V gene data show CDR1 as ENHRY and CDR2 as SYGVKD. CDR3 protein: CAISQGQPQETQYF. The CDR3 coding sequence is TGTGCCATCAGCCAGGGACAGCCCCAAGAGACCCAGTACTTC.

The chain carries TRBV11-2 and TRBJ1-6; the D is unclear. Germline-derived CDR1 and CDR2 are SGHAT and FQNNGV. The CDR3 extends over 11 amino acids. V lost 2 bases and J lost 14, with 7 bases in between. This CDR3 is CASSLPGSLHF. DNA for the CDR3: TGTGCCAGCAGCTTACCGGGATCCCTCCACTTT.